The clone carrying this TCR beta chain was found a few times. Antigen specificity is unknown. This record comes from a study of T cell repertoires in cytomegalovirus infection. CDR1 is MNHEY, CDR2 SVGEGT, per germline. V shed 2 bases and J shed 9 bases, with 8 bases lying between them. CDR3 size: 12 residues. TCRdb fed the reads into MiXCR, producing one record per CDR3 protein. The data contain 800,000 to 950,000 distinct CDR3 sequences, 32% of them singletons. Here the sequenced sample was cultured CD8+ T cells from PBMCs, taken from culture after CMV antigen stimulation. This TCR was sampled from a human donor in good health (CMV status not recorded). Some clones in this sample may be carry-over from other donors' samples. The chain couples TRBV6-2 or TRBV6-3 to TRBJ2-1; D is uncertain. Written as DNA, the CDR3 is TGTGCCAGCAGTTACATCCGAACTGAGCAGTTCTTC. Its protein is CASSYIRTEQFF.